This paragraph covers one T cell receptor (beta chain) sequence. The CDR3 is 15 amino acids. V dropped 0 bases and J dropped 3; count of bases not matched to a gene: 4. Germline V lookup: CDR1 SGHDT, CDR2 YYEEEE. The data originate from a study of T cell repertoires in ileal Crohn's disease. Whole-study context: Operated complications were stricturing disease (about 60%) and penetrating disease (around 40%).

Here immunoSEQ multiplex PCR was the method, and the copy in TCRdb shows in-frame clones only, minus some. The sample lists approximately 12,000 clones; 70% to 80% were seen once. The sample consisted of ileal tissue. The sequence came from an adult with Crohn's disease. The gene calls are TRBV5-6 and TRBJ2-5, with 8 bases fitting TRBD1. The CDR3 protein is CASSLARTGKETQYF. CDR3 nucleotides: TGTGCCAGCAGCTTGGCCCGGACAGGGAAAGAGACCCAGTACTTC.